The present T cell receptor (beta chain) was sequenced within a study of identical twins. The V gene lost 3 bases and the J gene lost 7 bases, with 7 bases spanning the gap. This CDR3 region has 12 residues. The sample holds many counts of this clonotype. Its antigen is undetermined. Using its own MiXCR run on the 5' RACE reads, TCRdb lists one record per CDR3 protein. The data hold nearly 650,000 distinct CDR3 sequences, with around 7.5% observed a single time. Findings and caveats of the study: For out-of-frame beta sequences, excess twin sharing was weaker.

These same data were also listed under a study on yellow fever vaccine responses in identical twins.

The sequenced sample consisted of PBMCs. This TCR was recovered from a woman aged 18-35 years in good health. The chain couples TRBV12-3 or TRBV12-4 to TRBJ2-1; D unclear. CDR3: CASSLMENEQFF. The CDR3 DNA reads TGTGCCAGCAGTTTGATGGAAAATGAGCAGTTCTTC.